This T cell receptor (beta chain) was retrieved from a study of metastatic and nonmetastatic thyroid tumors. Study-level background: Repertoires from blood and tumor or nodule tissue of malignant and benign thyroid patients were compared.

Overall study results and limits: Reported TCR beta diversity, measured in blood and tumor, was significantly higher for malignant thyroid tumors than for benign nodules.

As processed by the authors: Across clinicopathological groups, CDR3 differences served as the basis for building a distant-metastasis classifier for papillary thyroid cancer. TCRdb redid the clone calls on the PCR reads using MiXCR. The V and J calls, along with clone size, are taken from TCRdb and not from the paper's own processing. The sample consists of about 28,000 clones, under 25% of them appearing once. Every patient underwent thyroid surgery untreated. The CDR3 has 12 residues. Germline assignment: CDR1 KGHSH and CDR2 LQKENI. Details on this clone: The antigen is unknown. The germline gene is not matched at one end of the junction; a read error may be the cause.

This chain links TRBV18 with TRBJ2-7; 8 bases are shared with TRBD1. This receptor was obtained from a female donor with papillary thyroid cancer or a benign thyroid nodule (not recorded which). Some clones in this sample may be carry-over from other donors' samples. Material: blood. The CDR3 region is CASSPPQGEAFF. The CDR3 region has the DNA TGTGCCAGCTCACCACCACAGGGGGAAGCTTTCTTC.